The 18 T cell receptor beta chains below come from one sample, sequenced in a study of T cell clones after liver transplantation. Assay used: immunoSEQ multiplex PCR; TCRdb lists only in-frame clones, some missing. This sample yields more than 100,000 clones, of which 80% to 90% are seen a single time; roughly 2.8% belongs to the top ten. The sample in question was CD4+ T cells from blood, obtained approximately 45 months after liver transplant. Receptors originate from a human patient who received a liver transplant. The T cells may partly be graft donor cells.

The chain couples TRBV19 to TRBJ1-1, with D possibly matching TRBD1 (6 bases). Germline V gives CDR1 LNHDA, CDR2 SQIVND (reference sequence). This CDR3 is built from 14 residues. Trimming took off 5 bases at V and 2 bases at J, with 12 bases between the two ends. The CDR3 DNA is TGTGCCAGTAGTCGTGACAGGATAAACACTGAAGCTTTCTTT. Protein sequence: CASSRDRINTEAFF.

J is TRBJ1-5 and V is TRBV4-2; TRBD1 might be the D (5 bases). V lost 0 bases and J lost 6, with 12 bases in between. Per the germline V gene, CDR1 is LGHNA and CDR2 is YNFKEQ. The CDR3 is made up of 15 amino acids. This CDR3 reads CASSQDPGGVQPQHF. The DNA for the CDR3 is TGTGCCAGCAGCCAAGATCCTGGGGGAGTTCAGCCCCAGCATTTT.

The gene calls are TRBV13 and TRBJ2-2; D is unresolved. Germline assignment: CDR1 PRHDT and CDR2 FYEKMQ (reference sequence). V was shortened by 1 base and J by 3 bases, with 9 bases between the two germline ends. The CDR3 loop spans 15 amino acids. The CDR3 nucleotides read TGTGCCAGCAGCTTAGAACCCCGGGACACCGGGGAGCTGTTTTTT. Residues: CASSLEPRDTGELFF.

V gene TRBV5-1 combines with J gene TRBJ1-5, with 7 bases identical to TRBD1. The CDR3 is made up of 14 amino acids. CDR1 and CDR2 (germline): SGHRS, YFSETQ. The ends lost 0 bases at V and 7 bases at J; junction bases unmatched: 4. The CDR3 loop reads CASSLAGGRQPQHF. The CDR3 DNA sequence: TGCGCCAGCAGCTTGGCAGGGGGAAGGCAGCCCCAGCATTTT.

The chain combines TRBV4-3 with TRBJ2-7, with 9 bases identical to TRBD2. Germline CDR1 and CDR2: LGHNA and YSLEER. The CDR3 sequence is 15 residues long. With V trimmed by 3 bases and J by 6 bases, 9 bases remained unmatched. The DNA of the CDR3 is TGCGCCAGCAGCCAGTTAGCGGGAGCCCTCGGCGAGCAGTACTTC. Amino acid sequence: CASSQLAGALGEQYF.

This chain joins TRBV6-1 and TRBJ1-4, with a possible D match to TRBD1 (6 bases). Germline V gene lookup returns CDR1 MNHNS and CDR2 SASEGT. V was cut by 6 bases and J by 8 bases, with 16 bases left in between. This CDR3 contains 14 residues. The CDR3: CASRVQGSGEKLFF. As DNA, the CDR3 is TGTGCCAGCAGGGTACAGGGCAGTGGGGAAAAACTGTTTTTT.

The chain combines TRBV10-2 with TRBJ2-7, with 7 bases that match TRBD1. Trimming at V came to 3 bases and at J to 0 bases, leaving 5 bases not matched to a gene. Germline V gene lookup returns CDR1 WSHSY and CDR2 SAAADI. The CDR3 loop spans 15 amino acids. The CDR3 loop reads CASSDPGTASYEQYF. The CDR3 coding sequence is TGCGCCAGCAGTGATCCCGGGACAGCCTCCTACGAGCAGTACTTC.

This rearrangement joins TRBV27 to TRBJ1-4; D is unresolved. Trimming removed 5 bases at V and 2 bases at J, with 9 bases between. CDR1 is MNHEY and CDR2 is SMNVEV in the germline V gene (reference sequence). The CDR3 is 14 residues long. The CDR3 nucleotides are TGTGCCAGCAGTCCTCGTAGGACTAATGAAAAACTGTTTTTT. It encodes CASSPRRTNEKLFF.

V usage is TRBV9 and J usage is TRBJ1-1; no clear D. V lost 5 bases, J lost 1 base, and 12 bases lay in between. Germline V lookup: CDR1 SGDLS, CDR2 YYNGEE. The CDR3 totals 14 residues. CDR3 coding DNA: TGTGCCAGCAGTTTGGATATTTGGAACACTGAAGCTTTCTTT. Encoded protein: CASSLDIWNTEAFF.

This clone was seen only once. An end of the junction does not agree with germline; a read error may underlie this. The chain joins TRBV5-6 to TRBJ2-1, with unresolved D. The germline V gene has CDR1 SGHDT and CDR2 YYEEEE. The CDR3 totals 11 residues. The CDR3 is CASRLVNEQFF. The CDR3 DNA follows: TGTGCCAGCAGGTTGGTTAATGAGCAGTTCTTC.

This sequence joins TRBV30 and TRBJ2-3; D perhaps matches TRBD2 (6 bases). Trimming stripped 1 base from V and 2 bases from J, with 10 bases between. Germline lookup yields CDR1 GTSNPN and CDR2 SVGIG (reference sequence). The length of the CDR3 is 14 residues. The CDR3 region has the DNA TGTGCCTGGAGTGCGGGCGGGGTCACAGATACGCAGTATTTT. Its protein product is CAWSAGGVTDTQYF. Based on the CDR3 plus reference TRBV30 and TRBJ2-3, the full variable domain is SQTIHQWPATLVQPVGSPLSLECTVEGTSNPNLYWYRQAAGRGLQLLFYSVGIGQISSEVPQNLSASRPQDRQFILSSKKLLLSDSGFYLCAWSAGGVTDTQYFGPGTRLTVL.

The chain links TRBV7-7 to TRBJ2-3; D is possibly TRBD2 (6 bases). The CDR3 runs 15 residues. Trimming shortened V by 4 bases and J by 3 bases, and 14 bases separated the two germline ends. Germline CDR1 and CDR2: SSHAT and FNYEAQ (reference sequence). The CDR3 is CASSSTGLITDTQYF. DNA for the CDR3: TGTGCCAGCAGCTCTACGGGACTGATAACAGATACGCAGTATTTT.

This sequence joins TRBV6-1 and TRBJ2-5; D uncertain. Germline V gene data show CDR1 as MNHNS and CDR2 as SASEGT. The CDR3 has 11 residues. Trimming shortened V by 2 bases and J by 8 bases, and 6 bases separated the two germline ends. The CDR3 sequence: CASSETATQYF. The CDR3 bases are TGTGCCAGCAGTGAAACAGCCACCCAGTACTTC.

The chain is built from TRBV7-3 and TRBJ1-6; perhaps TRBD1 as D (5 bases). From germline, CDR1 is SGHTA and CDR2 FQGTGA. The CDR3 has 16 residues. Trimming took 2 bases from V and 7 from J, leaving 15 bases between them. The CDR3 sequence is CASSLYHAGTNSPLHF. For the CDR3, the DNA is TGTGCCAGCAGCTTATATCACGCAGGGACCAATTCACCCCTCCACTTT.

The chain couples TRBV7-2 to TRBJ2-7, with D unresolved. V gave up 2 bases and J gave up 6 bases, with 8 bases separating them. Germline-derived CDR1 and CDR2 are SGHTA and FQGNSA. This CDR3 spans 12 amino acids. The CDR3 DNA is TGTGCCAGCAGCTTATCCACAGTCGAGCAGTACTTC. Translating gives CASSLSTVEQYF.

This rearrangement joins TRBV18 to TRBJ2-2, with D hard to call. From germline, CDR1 is KGHSH and CDR2 LQKENI. The length of the CDR3 is 13 residues. Trimming shortened V by 1 base and J by 4 bases, and 4 bases separated the two germline ends. CDR3: CASSPQSTGELFF. The CDR3 DNA follows: TGTGCCAGCTCACCACAGAGCACCGGGGAGCTGTTTTTT.

The chain uses TRBV2 and TRBJ1-5; a possible D gene is TRBD1 (6 bases). This CDR3 region has 15 residues. Germline values: CDR1 SNHLY, CDR2 FYNNEI. The V end was cut by 1 base, the J end by 2 bases, with 9 bases between. The CDR3 here is CASSEVQGGNQPQHF. CDR3 DNA sequence: TGTGCCAGCAGTGAAGTACAGGGTGGCAATCAGCCCCAGCATTTT. The full variable domain, in which reference TRBV2 and TRBJ1-5 provide the parts outside the CDR3, is EPEVTQTPSHQVTQMGQEVILRCVPISNHLYFYWYRQILGQKVEFLVSFYNNEISEKSEIFDDQFSVERPDGSNFTLKIRSTKLEDSAMYFCASSEVQGGNQPQHFGDGTRLSIL.

V and J are TRBV7-2 and TRBJ2-7, with a possible D match to TRBD1 (6 bases). This CDR3 has 17 residues. V lost 3 bases, J lost 2 bases, and 20 bases lay in between. Germline assignment: CDR1 SGHTA and CDR2 FQGNSA. CDR3 sequence (DNA): TGTGCCAGCAGCTTTCCTCTTCTAGCAAAGGGGGCCTACGAGCAGTACTTC. Translated: CASSFPLLAKGAYEQYF.